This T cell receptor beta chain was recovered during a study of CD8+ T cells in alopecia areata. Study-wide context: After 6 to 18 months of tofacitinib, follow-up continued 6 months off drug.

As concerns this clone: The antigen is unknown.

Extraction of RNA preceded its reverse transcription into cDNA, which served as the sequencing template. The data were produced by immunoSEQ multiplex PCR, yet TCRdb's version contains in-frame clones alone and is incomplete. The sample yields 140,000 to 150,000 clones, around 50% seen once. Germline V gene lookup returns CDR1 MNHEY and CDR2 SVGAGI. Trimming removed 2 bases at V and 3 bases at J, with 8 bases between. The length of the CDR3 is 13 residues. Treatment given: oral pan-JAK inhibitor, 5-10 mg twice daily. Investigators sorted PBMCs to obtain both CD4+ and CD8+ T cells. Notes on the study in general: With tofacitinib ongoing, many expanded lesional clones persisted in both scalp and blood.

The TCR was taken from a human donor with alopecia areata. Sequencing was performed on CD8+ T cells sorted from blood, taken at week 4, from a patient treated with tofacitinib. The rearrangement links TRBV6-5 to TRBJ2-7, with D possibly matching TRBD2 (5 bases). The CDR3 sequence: CASSYGRGYEQYF. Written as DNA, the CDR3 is TGTGCCAGCAGTTACGGCCGGGGCTACGAGCAGTACTTC.